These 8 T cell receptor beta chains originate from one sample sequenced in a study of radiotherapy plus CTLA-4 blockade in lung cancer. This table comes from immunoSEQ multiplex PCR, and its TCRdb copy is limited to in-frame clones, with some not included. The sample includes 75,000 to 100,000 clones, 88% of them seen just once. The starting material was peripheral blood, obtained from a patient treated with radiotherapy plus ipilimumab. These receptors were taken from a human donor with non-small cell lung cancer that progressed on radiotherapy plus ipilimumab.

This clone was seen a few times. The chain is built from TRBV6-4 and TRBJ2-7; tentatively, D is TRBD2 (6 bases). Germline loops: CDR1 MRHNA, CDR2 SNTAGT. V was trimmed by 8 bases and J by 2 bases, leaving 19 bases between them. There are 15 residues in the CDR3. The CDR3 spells CASSVYHGGAYEQYF. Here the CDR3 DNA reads TGTGCCAGCTCGGTCTATCACGGGGGTGCCTACGAGCAGTACTTC.

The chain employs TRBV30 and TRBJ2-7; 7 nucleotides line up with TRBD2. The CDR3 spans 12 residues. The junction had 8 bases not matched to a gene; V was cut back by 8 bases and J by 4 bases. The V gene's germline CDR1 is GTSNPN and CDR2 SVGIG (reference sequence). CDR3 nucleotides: TGTGCCGTTAAGCGGGGTGGGTACGAGCAGTACTTC. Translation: CAVKRGGYEQYF.

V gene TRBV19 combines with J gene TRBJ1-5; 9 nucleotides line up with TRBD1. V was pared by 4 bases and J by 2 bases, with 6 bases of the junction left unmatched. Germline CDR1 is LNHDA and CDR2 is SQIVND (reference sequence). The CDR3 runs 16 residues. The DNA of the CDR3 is TGTGCCAGTAGTACGGGGGACAGGGCGGGCAATCAGCCCCAGCATTTT. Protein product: CASSTGDRAGNQPQHF.

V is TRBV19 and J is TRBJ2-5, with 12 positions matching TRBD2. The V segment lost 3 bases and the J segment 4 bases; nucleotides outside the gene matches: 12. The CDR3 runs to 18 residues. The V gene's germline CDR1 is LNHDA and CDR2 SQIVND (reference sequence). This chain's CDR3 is CASSMGRLAGGPGETQYF. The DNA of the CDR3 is TGTGCCAGTAGTATGGGCCGCCTAGCGGGAGGGCCCGGAGAGACCCAGTACTTC.

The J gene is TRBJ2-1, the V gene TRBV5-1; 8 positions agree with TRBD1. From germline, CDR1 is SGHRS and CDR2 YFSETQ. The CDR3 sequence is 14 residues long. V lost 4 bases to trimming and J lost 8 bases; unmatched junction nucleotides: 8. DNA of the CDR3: TGCGCCAGCAGCCGACAGGACAGGGACGATGAGCAGTTCTTC. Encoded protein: CASSRQDRDDEQFF.

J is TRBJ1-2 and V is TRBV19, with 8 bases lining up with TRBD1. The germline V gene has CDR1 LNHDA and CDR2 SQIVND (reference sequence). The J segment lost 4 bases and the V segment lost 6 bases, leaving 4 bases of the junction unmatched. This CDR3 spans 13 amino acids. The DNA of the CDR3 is TGTGCCAGTAGCCCGGGACAGGCCTATGGCTACACCTTC. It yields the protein CASSPGQAYGYTF.

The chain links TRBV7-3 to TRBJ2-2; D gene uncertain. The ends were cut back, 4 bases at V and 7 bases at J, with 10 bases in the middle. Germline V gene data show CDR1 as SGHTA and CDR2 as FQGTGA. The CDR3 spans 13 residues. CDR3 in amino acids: CASSSPGNGELFF. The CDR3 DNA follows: TGTGCCAGCAGCTCCCCTGGGAACGGGGAGCTGTTTTTT.

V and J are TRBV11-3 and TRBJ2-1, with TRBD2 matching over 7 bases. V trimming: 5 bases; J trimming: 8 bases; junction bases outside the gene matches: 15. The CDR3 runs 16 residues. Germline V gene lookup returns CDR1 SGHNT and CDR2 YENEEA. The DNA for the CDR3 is TGTGCCAGCAGCCTCGTTCTAGCGGTTGGGGAGCATGAGCAGTTCTTC. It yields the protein CASSLVLAVGEHEQFF.